This TCR beta chain is from a study of molecular identifiers for immune sequencing clone quantification (dated by TCRdb to the late 2010s). With regard to the full study: In a replicate experiment, RNA from roughly 18,000 or 92,000 naive CD8 T cells was split into five aliquots, four of which were sequenced. This methods study used CD8 T cells to benchmark TCR RNA copy counting and molecular-identifier clustering-based TCR repertoire sequencing (MIDCIRS).

The full study reports these points: Without barcode sub-clustering, chimeric consensus sequences inflated TCR diversity; chimeras reached as high as 47%. Modeling estimated about 3.3 recovered TCR RNA copies per cell, compared with about 10 by digital PCR, which implies 30% to 35% capture efficiency. The sizes of highly expanded clones could end up underestimated when identical TCR molecules share a barcode. Spiked-in Jurkat TCR RNA equivalent to a single cell was reported to be detectable even among 980,000 or so naive CD8 T cells. In CMV-specific effector cells, clones with more than 20 RNA copies contained over 98% of molecules, whereas in naive cells such clones contained under 1% of molecules. The naive libraries included spiked-in Jurkat TCR RNA (roughly 9 copies' worth), and this RNA is not part of the donor repertoire.

This clonotype was detected ten times or more. Its recognized antigen is unknown. Base qualities were left out, and no much larger clone turns up one base away. Naive CD8 T cell libraries were made from 20,000 to 1,000,000 sorted cells using 10%, 30% or 50% of purified RNA. Naive CD8 T cells were FACS-sorted as CD8+CD4-CCR7+CD45RA+ on a BD FACSAria II into RLT Plus buffer. Detection sensitivity was tested by spiking Jurkat RNA equal to roughly ten TCR copies' worth into samples containing 20,000-1,000,000 naive CD8 T cells. CD8 T cells were enriched using RosetteSep CD8+ T Cell Enrichment Cocktail and Ficoll-Paque, and the enriched cells then underwent ACK red cell lysis. The protocol used for the library was PCR. TCRdb names NextSeq 500 as the instrument used. Bulk TCR libraries were prepared as previously described, using TCR primers listed in Table S5. Purification of total RNA was performed with the Qiagen AllPrep DNA/RNA kit. Before analysis, reads from multiple sequencing runs of one library were combined. The published analysis was carried out like this. Reads were retained only if an exact TCR constant sequence was present, and the retained reads were trimmed to 150 nt and grouped according to their 12-nt molecular barcodes. Within each barcode group, reads were sub-clustered at a 15% Levenshtein threshold, and quality-weighted consensus sequences were built per RNA molecule. Non-functional sequences were filtered out, along with any lower-count sequence sitting one edit away from another sequence. Barcode sub-clusters with fewer than 20% of the maximum read count were removed, based on fitting two negative binomial distributions. TCRdb reprocessing: public reads trimmed at Q25 with fastp, clones called with MiXCR, in-frame beta chains kept. One record per CDR3 amino acid sequence lists the most common genes and DNA. The V and J calls come from TCRdb's annotation, not from the publication. Across this sample there are about 330,000 distinct CDR3 sequences, with under 25% seen only once. The leading ten clones occupy about 0.73% of the sample.

The trim is 3 bases for V and 4 bases for J, with a gap of 4 bases between the germline ends. The germline V gene (reference sequence) sets CDR1 to MNHEY and CDR2 to SMNVEV. The CDR3 spans 11 residues, from the cysteine through the phenylalanine. Only the CDR3 region is kept as DNA, spanning 33 bases read in frame from base 1. The TCR was taken from a human donor in good health. Some libraries in this study had Jurkat cell RNA spiked in. The rearranged chain carries TRBV27 and TRBJ2-7, with the identity of the D gene unclear. Specimen: naive CD8+ T cells from blood, with Jurkat cell RNA spiked in. Explained via the paper, the cell subset or site label denotes: FACS-sorted CD8+CD4-CCR7+CD45RA+ naive T cells. The nucleotide sequence reads as follows: TGTGCCAGCAGTTTCGGGTACGAGCAGTACTTC. Its translation reads: CASSFGYEQYF.